This TCR beta chain was observed in a study of control samples from healthy donors and cancer patients. Germline lookup yields CDR1 MNHEY and CDR2 SVGEGT. The CDR3 contains 13 residues. Trimming shortened V by 0 bases and J by 8 bases, and 10 bases separated the two germline ends. Method: immunoSEQ multiplex PCR; TCRdb's copy keeps in-frame clones and lacks some. The repertoire includes over 100,000 clones, 85% to 90% of them detected once, and under 20% sits in the top ten. The sequencing input was blood. The receptor was isolated from a woman aged 45-65 years in good health. The chain uses TRBV6-2 or TRBV6-3 and TRBJ1-2; no reliable D call. CDR3 nucleotide sequence: TGTGCCAGCAGTTACTCGGGCGCGATCGGCTACACCTTC. This gives the protein CASSYSGAIGYTF.